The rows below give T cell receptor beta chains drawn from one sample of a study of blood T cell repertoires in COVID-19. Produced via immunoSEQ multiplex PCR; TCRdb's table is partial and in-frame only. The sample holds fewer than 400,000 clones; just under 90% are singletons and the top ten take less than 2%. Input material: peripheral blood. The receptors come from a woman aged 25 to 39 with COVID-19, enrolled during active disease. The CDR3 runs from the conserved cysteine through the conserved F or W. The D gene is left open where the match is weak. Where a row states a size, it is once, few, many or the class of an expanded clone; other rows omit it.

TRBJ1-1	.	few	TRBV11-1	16	CASSKHQTVLPTEAFF	TGTGCCAGCAGCAAACACCAAACAGTGCTCCCCACTGAAGCTTTCTTT
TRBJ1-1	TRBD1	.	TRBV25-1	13	CASSETGAGEAFF	TGTGCCAGCAGTGAGACAGGGGCCGGTGAGGCTTTCTTT
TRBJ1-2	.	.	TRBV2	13	CASSQTVNVPPAF	TGTGCCAGCAGCCAGACAGTAAACGTCCCCCCCGCCTTC
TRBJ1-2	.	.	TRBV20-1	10	CSAENYGYTF	TGCAGTGCAGAGAACTATGGCTACACCTTC
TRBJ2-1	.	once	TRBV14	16	CASSQVGGVANNEQFF	TGTGCCAGCAGCCAAGTGGGCGGGGTTGCAAACAATGAGCAGTTCTTC
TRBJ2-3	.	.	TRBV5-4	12	CASSSLTDTQYF	TGTGCCAGCAGCTCTCTCACAGATACGCAGTATTTT
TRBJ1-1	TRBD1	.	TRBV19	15	CASSPSGTANTEAFF	TGTGCCAGTTCCCCTTCCGGGACAGCGAACACTGAAGCTTTCTTT
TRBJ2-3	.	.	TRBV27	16	CASSPGLRPSTDTQYF	TGTGCCAGCAGTCCCGGACTACGTCCTAGCACAGATACGCAGTATTTT
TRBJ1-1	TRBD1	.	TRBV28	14	CASRKAGGNTEAFF	TGTGCCAGCCGAAAAGCAGGGGGAAACACTGAAGCTTTCTTT
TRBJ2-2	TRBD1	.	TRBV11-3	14	CASSRDRDTGELFF	TGTGCCAGCAGCCGGGACAGGGACACCGGGGAGCTGTTTTTT
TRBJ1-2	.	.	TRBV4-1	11	CASSHVSGYTF	TGCGCCAGCAGCCATGTTAGTGGCTACACCTTC
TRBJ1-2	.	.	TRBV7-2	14	CASSLALAGYGYTF	TGTGCCAGCAGCTTAGCGCTGGCAGGGTATGGCTACACCTTC
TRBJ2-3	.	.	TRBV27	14	CASSLSTRPDTQYF	TGTGCCAGCAGTTTATCAACTAGACCAGATACGCAGTATTTT
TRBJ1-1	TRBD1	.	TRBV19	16	CASRIGTGGSNTEAFF	TGTGCCAGTAGGATCGGGACAGGGGGCTCGAACACTGAAGCTTTCTTT
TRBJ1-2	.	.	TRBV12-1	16	CASSFGYGYPNYGYTF	TGTGCCAGCAGCTTTGGTTACGGGTACCCTAACTATGGCTACACCTTC
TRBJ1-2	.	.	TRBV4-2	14	CASSQDRGVNGYTF	TGTGCCAGCAGCCAAGATCGCGGGGTAAATGGCTACACCTTC
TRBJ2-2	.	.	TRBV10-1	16	CASGAPAEANTGELFF	TGCGCCAGCGGAGCGCCGGCAGAGGCGAACACCGGGGAGCTGTTTTTT
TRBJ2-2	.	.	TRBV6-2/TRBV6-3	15	CASSYGPGNTGELFF	TGTGCCAGCAGTTACGGGCCAGGGAACACCGGGGAGCTGTTTTTT
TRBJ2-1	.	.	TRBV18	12	CASSPQGNEQFF	TGTGCCAGCTCACCACAGGGGAATGAGCAGTTCTTC
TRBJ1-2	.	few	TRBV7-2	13	CASSYSQGYGYTF	TGTGCCAGCAGTTACAGCCAGGGCTATGGCTACACCTTC
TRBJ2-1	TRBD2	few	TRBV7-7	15	CASSLGSGNHNEQFF	TGTGCCAGCAGCTTAGGTAGCGGGAACCACAATGAGCAGTTCTTC
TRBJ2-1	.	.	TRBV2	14	CASSGDTQSNEQFF	TGTGCCAGCAGTGGGGACACCCAGAGCAATGAGCAGTTCTTC
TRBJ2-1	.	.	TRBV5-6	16	CASSLGQGYLYNEQFF	TGTGCCAGCAGCTTGGGTCAGGGGTACCTCTACAATGAGCAGTTCTTC
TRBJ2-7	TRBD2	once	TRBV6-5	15	CASRGLAAGGNEQYF	TGTGCCAGCAGAGGCCTGGCAGCGGGGGGTAACGAGCAGTACTTC
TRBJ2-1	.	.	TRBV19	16	CASSITPSDSYNEQFF	TGTGCCAGTAGTATAACTCCGAGCGACTCCTACAATGAGCAGTTCTTC
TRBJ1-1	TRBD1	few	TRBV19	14	CASSTGGSLPEAFF	TGTGCCAGTAGCACAGGGGGGAGTCTTCCTGAAGCTTTCTTT
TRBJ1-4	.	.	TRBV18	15	CASSHGGATNEKLFF	TGTGCCAGCTCACACGGAGGTGCAACTAATGAAAAACTGTTTTTT
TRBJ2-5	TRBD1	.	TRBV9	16	CASSATDRGGWETQYF	TGTGCCAGCAGCGCCACTGACAGGGGTGGTTGGGAGACCCAGTACTTC
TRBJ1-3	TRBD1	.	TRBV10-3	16	CAISDPGQGAGNTIYF	TGTGCCATCAGTGACCCTGGACAGGGGGCTGGAAACACCATATATTTT
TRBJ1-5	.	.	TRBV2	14	CASSEAGRYQPQHF	TGTGCCAGCAGTGAAGCAGGCAGGTATCAGCCCCAGCATTTT
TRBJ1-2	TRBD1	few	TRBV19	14	CASSLGQGSYGYTF	TGTGCCAGTAGTCTTGGACAGGGCAGCTATGGCTACACCTTC
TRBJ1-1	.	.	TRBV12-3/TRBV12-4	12	CASSLTGTEAFF	TGTGCCAGCAGTTTGACAGGCACTGAAGCTTTCTTT
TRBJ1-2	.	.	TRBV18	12	CASSPETRSYTF	TGTGCCAGCTCACCCGAAACGAGGAGCTACACCTTC
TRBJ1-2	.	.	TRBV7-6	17	CASSFVPGGEGRYGYTF	TGTGCCAGCAGCTTCGTGCCTGGCGGGGAAGGACGCTATGGCTACACCTTC
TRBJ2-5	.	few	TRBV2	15	CASSATRGAQETQYF	TGTGCCAGCAGTGCTACACGGGGTGCCCAAGAGACCCAGTACTTC
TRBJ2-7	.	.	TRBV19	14	CASRVGGAGDEQYF	TGTGCCAGTAGGGTAGGAGGGGCCGGAGACGAGCAGTACTTC
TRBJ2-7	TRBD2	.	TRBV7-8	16	CASSLDELAGKYEQYF	TGTGCCAGCAGCTTAGATGAACTAGCGGGGAAATACGAGCAGTACTTC
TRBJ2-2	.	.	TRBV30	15	CAWSYLWPNTGELFF	TGTGCCTGGAGTTATCTTTGGCCAAACACCGGGGAGCTGTTTTTT
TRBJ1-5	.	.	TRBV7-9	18	CASSLNQTGYYSNQPQHF	TGTGCCAGCAGCTTAAACCAAACAGGATACTATAGCAATCAGCCCCAGCATTTT
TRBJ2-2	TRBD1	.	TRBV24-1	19	CATITGTGHLFVYTGELFF	TGTGCCACCATCACCGGGACAGGCCATCTCTTTGTATACACCGGGGAGCTGTTTTTT